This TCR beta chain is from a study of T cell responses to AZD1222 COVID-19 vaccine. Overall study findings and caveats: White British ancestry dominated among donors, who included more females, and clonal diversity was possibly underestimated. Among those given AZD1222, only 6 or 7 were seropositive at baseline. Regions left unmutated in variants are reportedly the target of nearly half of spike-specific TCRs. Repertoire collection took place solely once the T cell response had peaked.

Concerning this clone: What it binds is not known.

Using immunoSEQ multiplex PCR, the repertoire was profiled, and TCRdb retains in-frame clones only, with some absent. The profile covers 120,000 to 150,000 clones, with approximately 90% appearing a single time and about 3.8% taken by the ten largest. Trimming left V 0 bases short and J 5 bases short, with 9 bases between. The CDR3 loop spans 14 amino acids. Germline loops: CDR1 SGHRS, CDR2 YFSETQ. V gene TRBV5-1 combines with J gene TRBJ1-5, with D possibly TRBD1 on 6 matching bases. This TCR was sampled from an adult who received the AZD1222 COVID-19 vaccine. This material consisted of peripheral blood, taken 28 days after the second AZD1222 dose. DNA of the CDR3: TGCGCCAGCAGCTTGGGGGGGGCGCATCAGCCCCAGCATTTT. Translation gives CASSLGGAHQPQHF.